The 30 T cell receptor beta chains given below trace back to one sample, sequenced in a study of T cell repertoires in cytomegalovirus infection. TCRdb itself ran the reads through MiXCR, one entry per CDR3 protein. The sample holds hundreds of thousands of distinct CDR3 sequences, over 9% seen once. The sequencing sample was made of PBMCs. The receptors stem from a human donor in good health (CMV status not recorded). Some clones in this sample may be carry-over from other donors' samples.

This clonotype has ten or more counts. The chain carries TRBV7-2 and TRBJ2-7; possibly TRBD2 for D (6 bases). Trimming stripped 5 bases from V and 7 bases from J, with 27 bases between. CDR1 is SGHTA, CDR2 FQGNSA, per germline. CDR3 length: 17 residues. The chain's CDR3 is CASSPDEASKGLWEQYF. DNA of the CDR3: TGTGCCAGCAGCCCCGACGAGGCTAGCAAGGGACTTTGGGAGCAGTACTTC.

This clonotype has a count of ten or more. Written as DNA, the CDR3 is TGTGCCAGCAGCTTAGATTTCCAGGGTTTCGAGACCCAGTACTTC. This encodes CASSLDFQGFETQYF. This chain uses TRBV7-7 with TRBJ2-5, with D perhaps TRBD1 (5 bases). The CDR3 is 15 residues long. Germline loops: CDR1 SSHAT, CDR2 FNYEAQ (reference sequence). Trimming cost V 1 base and J 5 bases, with 14 bases left between them. The complete variable domain, with remaining parts taken from reference TRBV7-7 and TRBJ2-5, reads GAGVSQSPRYKVTKRGQDVTLRCDPISSHATLYWYQQALGQGPEFLTYFNYEAQPDKSGLPSDRFSAERPEGSISTLTIQRTEQRDSAMYRCASSLDFQGFETQYFGPGTRLLVL.

This clonotype was seen only a few times. The chain has TRBV28 and TRBJ1-1; D is unresolved. V shed 3 bases and J shed 3 bases, with 14 bases lying between them. Germline values: CDR1 MDHEN, CDR2 SYDVKM. The CDR3 extends over 15 amino acids. As DNA, the CDR3 is TGTGCCAGCAGTTTGAAAGTCTGGTACGACACTGAAGCTTTCTTT. This gives the protein CASSLKVWYDTEAFF. The whole variable domain, filled in from reference TRBV28 and TRBJ1-1, reads DVKVTQSSRYLVKRTGEKVFLECVQDMDHENMFWYRQDPGLGLRLIYFSYDVKMKEKGDIPEGYSVSREKKERFSLILESASTNQTSMYLCASSLKVWYDTEAFFGQGTRLTVV.

This clonotype has a handful of counts. The V and J genes are TRBV11-2 and TRBJ2-7; D possibly uses TRBD1 or TRBD2 (7 bases each). CDR1 and CDR2 (germline): SGHAT, FQNNGV. This CDR3 is 17 amino acids long. V lost 7 bases, J lost 2 bases, and 24 bases lay in between. The CDR3 here is CASTSFPRGTAPYEQYF. For the CDR3, the DNA is TGTGCCAGCACCTCATTCCCGCGGGGGACAGCTCCCTACGAGCAGTACTTC. Full variable domain (rest looked up from reference TRBV11-2 and TRBJ2-7): EAGVAQSPRYKIIEKRQSVAFWCNPISGHATLYWYQQILGQGPKLLIQFQNNGVVDDSQLPKDRFSAERLKGVDSTLKIQPAKLEDSAVYLCASTSFPRGTAPYEQYFGPGTRLTVT.

This clonotype was picked up many times. This sequence joins TRBV12-3 or TRBV12-4 and TRBJ1-1, with D tentatively TRBD1 (5 bases). V was pared by 2 bases and J by 0 bases, with 16 bases between. The CDR3 has 17 residues. Written as DNA, the CDR3 is TGTGCCAGCAGTTTACCCCCCCGACAGTCAATGAACACTGAAGCTTTCTTT. Protein product: CASSLPPRQSMNTEAFF.

As for this clonotype: A junction boundary mismatches the germline segment, possibly from a read error. CDR3 nucleotide sequence: TGCGCCAACAGCTCTCCGGCGGATACCTACGAGCAGTACTTC. Protein product: CANSSPADTYEQYF. The genes are TRBV5-1 and TRBJ2-7; no clear D gene. There are 14 residues in the CDR3. Germline assignment: CDR1 SGHRS and CDR2 YFSETQ.

The chain recombines TRBV20-1 with TRBJ1-1, with unresolved D. This CDR3 is built from 14 residues. The germline V gene encodes CDR1 DFQATT and CDR2 SNEGSKA (reference sequence). The V end lost 3 bases, the J end lost 11 bases, and 22 bases lay between the germline ends. In DNA form, the CDR3 reads TGCAGTGCTAGCCCCCCTCCCAATGAAAGGGAGGCTTTCTTT. Protein sequence: CSASPPPNEREAFF.

This clonotype was seen ten or more times. V and J are TRBV7-2 and TRBJ2-1; TRBD2 agrees at 8 bases. V shed 1 base and J 7 bases; nucleotides not matched to a gene: 3. The CDR3 loop spans 14 amino acids. Germline assignment: CDR1 SGHTA and CDR2 FQGNSA. CDR3 nucleotide sequence: TGTGCCAGCAGCTTAGTGGCGGGGGGAAATGAGCAGTTCTTC. It translates to CASSLVAGGNEQFF.

The chain recombines TRBV20-1 with TRBJ2-5; D may be TRBD2 (5 bases). The V end lost 3 bases, the J end lost 3 bases, and 11 bases lay between the germline ends. Germline CDR1 is DFQATT and CDR2 is SNEGSKA (reference sequence). This CDR3 is 13 amino acids long. CDR3 DNA: TGCAGTGCTAGTTCCGGGGAGAAAGAGACCCAGTACTTC. Its protein is CSASSGEKETQYF.

In its sample, this clonotype was seen many times. The chain employs TRBV13 and TRBJ1-1; D uncertain. Trimming shortened V by 0 bases and J by 0 bases, and 8 bases separated the two germline ends. CDR1 PRHDT and CDR2 FYEKMQ come from the germline V gene (reference sequence). The CDR3 is 15 residues long. The CDR3 sequence: CASSLGRRMNTEAFF. CDR3 DNA sequence: TGTGCCAGCAGCTTAGGCCGACGCATGAACACTGAAGCTTTCTTT. Full variable domain (rest looked up from reference TRBV13 and TRBJ1-1): AAGVIQSPRHLIKEKRETATLKCYPIPRHDTVYWYQQGPGQDPQFLISFYEKMQSDKGSIPDRFSAQQFSDYHSELNMSSLELGDSALYFCASSLGRRMNTEAFFGQGTRLTVV.

The chain uses TRBV20-1 and TRBJ2-3, with 9 bases that match TRBD2. The CDR3 runs to 16 residues. Germline trimming cut 0 bases from V and 4 bases from J; bases unmatched to any gene: 8. In germline, CDR1 is DFQATT, CDR2 SNEGSKA (reference sequence). CDR3 DNA sequence: TGCAGTGCTAGAGATCGTAATAGCGGGAGAGCAGATACGCAGTATTTT. It is translated as CSARDRNSGRADTQYF.

J is TRBJ2-5 and V is TRBV20-1; 8 bases are a match to TRBD2. The CDR3 loop spans 14 amino acids. V dropped 7 bases and J dropped 3; count of bases not matched to a gene: 10. CDR1 and CDR2 from the germline V gene are DFQATT and SNEGSKA (reference sequence). CDR3 nucleotides: TGCAGTGTCTCGCGGCCGGGACTAGAAGAGACCCAGTACTTC. It specifies CSVSRPGLEETQYF.

This chain links TRBV7-9 with TRBJ2-5, with D unclear. Germline-derived CDR1 and CDR2 are SEHNR and FQNEAQ (reference sequence). V shed 2 bases and J shed 2 bases, with 9 bases lying between them. This CDR3 is 14 amino acids long. DNA of the CDR3: TGTGCCAGCAGCTTAATAAGGCAGCAAGAGACCCAGTACTTC. This codes for CASSLIRQQETQYF.

This clonotype was counted ten times or more. The chain links TRBV10-3 to TRBJ2-2; no reliable D call. Germline CDR1 reads ENHRY; CDR2 reads SYGVKD. The CDR3 runs 16 residues. Trimming removed 5 bases from V and 3 bases from J, with 16 bases in between. CDR3 nucleotide sequence: TGTGCCATCAGTAAAAATCGGGTCTCGGACACCGGGGAGCTGTTTTTT. This translates into CAISKNRVSDTGELFF.

This clonotype was picked up a small number of times. V and J are TRBV6-5 and TRBJ1-4; D unclear. V was cut by 5 bases and J by 8 bases, with 12 bases left in between. Germline-derived CDR1 and CDR2 are MNHEY and SVGAGI. There are 13 residues in the CDR3. Written as DNA, the CDR3 is TGTGCCAGCAGTCGGACGGGCCCAGAAAAACTGTTTTTT. Its translation is CASSRTGPEKLFF.

The genes are TRBV7-6 and TRBJ2-4, with 7 positions matching TRBD1. The CDR3 covers 16 residues. Germline V CDR1 and CDR2: SGHVS, FNYEAQ. V shed 1 base and J 2 bases; nucleotides not matched to a gene: 5. CDR3 loop: CASSLGTGGTKNIQYF. The CDR3 DNA is TGTGCCAGCAGCTTAGGGACAGGAGGAACCAAAAACATTCAGTACTTC.

The chain employs TRBV5-6 and TRBJ1-6; possible D gene TRBD1, 6 bases. CDR1 and CDR2 (germline): SGHDT, YYEEEE. Trimming removed 2 bases from V and 7 bases from J, with 10 bases in between. This CDR3 is 14 amino acids long. The CDR3 sequence is CASSFPDRNSPLHF. CDR3 nucleotides: TGTGCCAGCAGCTTCCCCGACAGGAATTCACCCCTCCACTTT. Based on the CDR3 plus reference TRBV5-6 and TRBJ1-6, the full variable domain is DAGVTQSPTHLIKTRGQQVTLRCSPKSGHDTVSWYQQALGQGPQFIFQYYEEEERQRGNFPDRFSGHQFPNYSSELNVNALLLGDSALYLCASSFPDRNSPLHFGNGTRLTVT.

The genes are TRBV20-1 and TRBJ1-3; no reliable D call. Germline lookup yields CDR1 DFQATT and CDR2 SNEGSKA (reference sequence). This CDR3 spans 14 amino acids. Trimming left V 1 base short and J 3 bases short, with 10 bases between. The CDR3 here is CSARGLEFGNTIYF. In nucleotides, the CDR3 is TGCAGTGCTAGAGGCCTCGAGTTTGGAAACACCATATATTTT.

This clonotype was seen only a few times. The CDR3 bases are TGTGCCAGTAGTGCCTCTAGCGGTGCCGGGGAGCTGTTTTTT. It translates to CASSASSGAGELFF. This chain links TRBV19 with TRBJ2-2, with 7 bases fitting TRBD2. Per germline, CDR1 LNHDA and CDR2 SQIVND (reference sequence). J was trimmed by 6 bases and V by 5 bases; bases with no gene match: 6. This CDR3 region has 14 residues. Using reference TRBV19 and TRBJ2-2 for the parts outside the CDR3, the full variable domain is DGGITQSPKYLFRKEGQNVTLSCEQNLNHDAMYWYRQDPGQGLRLIYYSQIVNDFQKGDIAEGYSVSREKKESFPLTVTSAQKNPTAFYLCASSASSGAGELFFGEGSRLTVL.

At least ten counts were recorded for this clonotype. The genes are TRBV6-1 and TRBJ2-1; tentatively, D is TRBD1 (5 bases). The CDR3 runs to 15 residues. Germline V lookup: CDR1 MNHNS, CDR2 SASEGT. With 7 bases removed from V and 2 bases from J, the gap between germline ends came to 15 bases. CDR3 loop: CASMSKQVTYNEQFF. CDR3 bases: TGTGCCAGCATGAGTAAACAGGTTACCTACAATGAGCAGTTCTTC.

This clonotype was recorded a few times. One junction end does not reproduce the germline sequence, and a read error may be involved. The gene calls are TRBV5-5 and TRBJ2-7, with D tentatively TRBD1 (6 bases). There are 12 residues in the CDR3. Germline V gene sequence: CDR1 SGHKS, CDR2 YYEKEE (reference sequence). The CDR3 sequence is CASSLRGSGADF. The CDR3 DNA reads as TGTGCCAGCAGCTTGAGGGGGTCCGGAGCGGACTTC.

In its sample, this clonotype was seen many times. The chain couples TRBV27 to TRBJ1-2; 7 nucleotides agree with TRBD1. Trimming at V came to 2 bases and at J to 5 bases, leaving 2 bases not matched to a gene. Germline values: CDR1 MNHEY, CDR2 SMNVEV (reference sequence). This CDR3 is built from 13 residues. DNA of the CDR3: TGTGCCAGCAGTTTAGACAGGGAGTATGGCTACACCTTC. Its protein product is CASSLDREYGYTF.

Concerning this clonotype itself: It may be a read error: a sequence one base away is much more abundant. The gene calls are TRBV4-1 and TRBJ2-3; 8 bases agree with TRBD2. CDR3 length equals 17 residues. CDR1 and CDR2 (germline): MGHRA, YSYEKL. In nucleotides, the CDR3 is TGTGCCAGCAGCCAAGAGGCAGTAGCGGGGATTACAGATACGCAGTATTTT. As protein: CASSQEAVAGITDTQYF.

This clonotype was seen at least ten times. V is TRBV9 and J is TRBJ2-3, with TRBD2 as a possible D gene (5 bases). The CDR3 extends over 15 amino acids. V was cut by 2 bases and J by 3 bases, with 13 bases left in between. Germline-derived CDR1 and CDR2 are SGDLS and YYNGEE. This CDR3 reads CASSVEAVGTDTQYF. The DNA for the CDR3 is TGTGCCAGCAGCGTCGAAGCGGTAGGGACAGATACGCAGTATTTT.

This clonotype was seen repeatedly, ten times or more. The V and J genes are TRBV10-3 and TRBJ1-2; 7 bases are a match to TRBD1. V lost 4 bases and J lost 0; bases outside the gene matches: 2. CDR1 is ENHRY and CDR2 is SYGVKD in the germline V gene. The length of the CDR3 is 14 residues. Here the CDR3 reads CAISGQGANYGYTF. CDR3 nucleotide sequence: TGTGCCATCAGTGGACAGGGCGCTAACTATGGCTACACCTTC.

This clonotype was counted many times. This rearrangement joins TRBV5-1 to TRBJ2-7; D may be TRBD2 (5 bases). The CDR3 consists of 13 residues. Germline assignment: CDR1 SGHRS and CDR2 YFSETQ. Trimming stripped 3 bases from V and 2 bases from J, with 9 bases between. The CDR3, as DNA: TGCGCCAGCAGCTCTGACGGGACCTACGAGCAGTACTTC. Amino acid sequence: CASSSDGTYEQYF.

In its sample, this clonotype was seen a few times. The chain is built from TRBV30 and TRBJ2-1, with 11 bases that match TRBD2. CDR3 size: 15 residues. Germline V gene lookup returns CDR1 GTSNPN and CDR2 SVGIG (reference sequence). Trimming took 2 bases from V and 6 from J; bases not matched to a gene: 6. The chain's CDR3 is CAWSTGLAVLNEQFF. The CDR3 bases are TGTGCCTGGAGTACGGGACTAGCGGTCCTCAATGAGCAGTTCTTC.

This clonotype was counted only a few times. The rearrangement uses TRBV12-3 or TRBV12-4 and TRBJ2-1; the match to TRBD1 covers 10 bases. The CDR3 length is 14 residues. V lost 4 bases to trimming and J lost 6 bases; unmatched junction nucleotides: 3. The chain's CDR3 is CASSYGQGGNEQFF. The CDR3 DNA is TGTGCCAGCAGTTATGGACAGGGGGGCAATGAGCAGTTCTTC.

This chain connects TRBV29-1 to TRBJ1-2; D is unresolved. V was shortened by 4 bases and J by 3 bases, with 9 bases between the two germline ends. Looked up from germline, CDR1 is SQVTM and CDR2 is ANQGSEA. The CDR3 is made up of 12 amino acids. The CDR3 sequence: CSVVKGDYGYTF. CDR3 sequence (DNA): TGCAGCGTTGTCAAGGGTGACTATGGCTACACCTTC. Drawing the rest from reference TRBV29-1 and TRBJ1-2, the complete variable domain is SAVISQKPSRDICQRGTSLTIQCQVDSQVTMMFWYRQQPGQSLTLIATANQGSEATYESGFVIDKFPISRPNLTFSTLTVSNMSPEDSSIYLCSVVKGDYGYTFGSGTRLTVV.

This clonotype was observed many times. This chain links TRBV28 with TRBJ1-5; D is uncertain. In germline, CDR1 is MDHEN, CDR2 SYDVKM. The CDR3 runs 13 residues. V was clipped by 5 bases and J by 7 bases, with 12 bases between them. The CDR3 loop reads CASSTTSSQPQHF. The CDR3 DNA sequence: TGTGCCAGCAGTACCACGTCCAGCCAGCCCCAGCATTTT.